This TCR beta chain comes out of a study of cytomegalovirus exposure and HLA in healthy donors. Study-level results: Three chains linked to CMV were shown in vitro to be specific for CMV antigens. HLA alleles showed associations with about 17,000 TCR beta sequences in a later analysis, at a 0.05 false discovery rate. A later analysis reportedly identified an Asian-associated ancestry cluster as carrying fewer N-insertions than the roughly 700-donor mean.

Nominally healthy donors were sampled, though unrecorded immune exposures were likely. The PCR ran on 60 Vbeta and 13 Jbeta primers. Repertoires were generated with immunoSEQ multiplex PCR, while TCRdb's copy carries only in-frame clones and drops some. Seen here are 150,000 or so clones, under 80% observed once, and the top ten hold around 2.1%. Germline V gives CDR1 MDHEN, CDR2 SYDVKM. This CDR3 has 13 residues. The V and J ends lost 6 bases and 4 bases respectively, with 12 bases between them. About this clone itself: The antigen is not known.

This sequence originates from a female donor in good health and CMV-seronegative. The chain carries TRBV28 and TRBJ1-1; D unclear. The material sequenced was PBMCs. The CDR3 DNA is TGTGCCAGCAGGGACTTCGATGTCACTGAAGCTTTCTTT. This gives the protein CASRDFDVTEAFF.